This T cell receptor (beta chain) was retrieved from a study of shared clonotypes between healthy human individuals. Study-wide context: Donors had three CD4 naive, three CD4 memory, two CD8 naive and one CD8 memory plate apiece.

Clones were read by immunoSEQ multiplex PCR, and TCRdb kept only the in-frame ones, dropping some. The profile shows nearly 2 million clones, about 95% of them singletons. Naive CD8 cells lacked CD45RO and underwent positive selection for CCR7, leaving out terminally differentiated effector memory CD45RA+ cells. V was shortened by 4 bases and J by 1 base, with 13 bases between the two germline ends. Germline loops: CDR1 MGHRA, CDR2 YSYEKL. The length of the CDR3 is 15 residues. Sequenced material: naive CD8+ T cells sorted from blood. The clonotype was recovered from a man younger than 35 in good health. The chain joins TRBV4-1 to TRBJ2-5, with D perhaps matching TRBD2 (7 bases). The CDR3 reads CASSPGLGGQETQYF. The CDR3 DNA is TGCGCCAGCAGCCCTGGACTAGGGGGCCAAGAGACCCAGTACTTC.